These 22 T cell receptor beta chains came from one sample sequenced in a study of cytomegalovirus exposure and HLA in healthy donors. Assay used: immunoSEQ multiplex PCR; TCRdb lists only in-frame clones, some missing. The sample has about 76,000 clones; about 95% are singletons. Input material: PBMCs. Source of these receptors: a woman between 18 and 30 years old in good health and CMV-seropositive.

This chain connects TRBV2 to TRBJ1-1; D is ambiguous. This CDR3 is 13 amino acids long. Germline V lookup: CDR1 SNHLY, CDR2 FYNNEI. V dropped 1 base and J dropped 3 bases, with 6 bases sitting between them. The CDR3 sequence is CASSEEPYTEAFF. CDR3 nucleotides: TGTGCCAGCAGTGAAGAGCCATACACTGAAGCTTTCTTT. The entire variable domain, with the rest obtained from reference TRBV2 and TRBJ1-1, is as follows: EPEVTQTPSHQVTQMGQEVILRCVPISNHLYFYWYRQILGQKVEFLVSFYNNEISEKSEIFDDQFSVERPDGSNFTLKIRSTKLEDSAMYFCASSEEPYTEAFFGQGTRLTVV.

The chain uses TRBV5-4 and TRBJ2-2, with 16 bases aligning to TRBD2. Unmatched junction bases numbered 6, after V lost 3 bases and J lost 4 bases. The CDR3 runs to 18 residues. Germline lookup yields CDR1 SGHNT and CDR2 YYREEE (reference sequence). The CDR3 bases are TGTGCCAGCAGCTCGGGACTAGCGGGAGGGCCGGGCACCGGGGAGCTGTTTTTT. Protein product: CASSSGLAGGPGTGELFF.

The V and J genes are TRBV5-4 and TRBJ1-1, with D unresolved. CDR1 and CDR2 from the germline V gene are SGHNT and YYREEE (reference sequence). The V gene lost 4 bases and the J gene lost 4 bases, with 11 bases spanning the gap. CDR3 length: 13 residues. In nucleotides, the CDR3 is TGTGCCAGCAGCCCGGTGGAGGGCACTGAAGCTTTCTTT. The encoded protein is CASSPVEGTEAFF.

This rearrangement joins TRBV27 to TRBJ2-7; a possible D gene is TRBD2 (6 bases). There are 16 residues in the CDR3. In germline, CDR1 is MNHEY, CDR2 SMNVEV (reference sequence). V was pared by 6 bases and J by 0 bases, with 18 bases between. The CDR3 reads CASSPSGGESSYEQYF. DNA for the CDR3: TGTGCCAGCAGCCCCAGCGGCGGGGAGAGCTCCTACGAGCAGTACTTC.

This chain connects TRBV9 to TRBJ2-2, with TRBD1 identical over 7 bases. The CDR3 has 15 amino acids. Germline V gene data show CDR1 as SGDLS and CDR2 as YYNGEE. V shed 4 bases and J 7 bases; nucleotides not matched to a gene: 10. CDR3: CASSYQGGPGGELFF. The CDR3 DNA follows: TGTGCCAGCAGCTACCAAGGGGGCCCCGGCGGGGAGCTGTTTTTT.

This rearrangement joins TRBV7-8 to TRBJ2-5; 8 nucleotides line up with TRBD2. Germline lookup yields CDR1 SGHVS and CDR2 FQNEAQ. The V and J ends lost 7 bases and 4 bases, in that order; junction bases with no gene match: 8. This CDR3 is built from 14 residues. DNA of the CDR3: TGTGCCAGCACCCCCGGGGGGGGCGCAGAGACCCAGTACTTC. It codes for CASTPGGGAETQYF. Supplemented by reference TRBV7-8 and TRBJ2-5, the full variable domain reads GAGVSQSPRYKVAKRGQDVALRCDPISGHVSLFWYQQALGQGPEFLTYFQNEAQLDKSGLPSDRFFAERPEGSVSTLKIQRTQQEDSAVYLCASTPGGGAETQYFGPGTRLLVL.

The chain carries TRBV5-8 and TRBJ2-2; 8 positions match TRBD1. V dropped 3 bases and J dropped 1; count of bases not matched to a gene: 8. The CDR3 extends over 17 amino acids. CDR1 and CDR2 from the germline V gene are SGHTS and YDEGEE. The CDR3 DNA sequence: TGTGCCAGCAGCTGGGGAACCGACAGGGGGAACACCGGGGAGCTGTTTTTT. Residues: CASSWGTDRGNTGELFF.

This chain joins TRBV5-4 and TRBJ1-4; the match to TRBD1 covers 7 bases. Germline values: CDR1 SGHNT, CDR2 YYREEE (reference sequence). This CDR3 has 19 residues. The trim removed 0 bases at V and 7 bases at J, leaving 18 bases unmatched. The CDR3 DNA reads TGTGCCAGCAGCTTGGGGAATCCGGGGACAGTTCAAAGTGGTGAAAAACTGTTTTTT. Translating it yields CASSLGNPGTVQSGEKLFF.

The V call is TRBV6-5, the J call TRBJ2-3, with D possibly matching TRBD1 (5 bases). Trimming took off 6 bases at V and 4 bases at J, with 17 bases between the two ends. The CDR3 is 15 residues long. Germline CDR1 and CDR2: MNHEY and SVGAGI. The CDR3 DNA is TGTGCCAGCAGGGACGTTGGCAGGGCAGCAGATACGCAGTATTTT. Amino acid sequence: CASRDVGRAADTQYF.

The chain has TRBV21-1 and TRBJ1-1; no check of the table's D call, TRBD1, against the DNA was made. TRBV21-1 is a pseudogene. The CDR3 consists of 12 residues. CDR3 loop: CASSKQNTEAFF. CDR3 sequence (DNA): TGTGCCAGCAGCAAACAGAACACTGAAGCTTTCTTT.

This CDR3 reads CASSHLREGTDTQYF. As DNA, the CDR3 is TGCGCCAGCAGCCATCTGAGGGAGGGCACAGATACGCAGTATTTT. This rearrangement joins TRBV4-1 to TRBJ2-3; D is perhaps TRBD2 (6 bases). Trimming stripped 3 bases from V and 1 base from J, with 11 bases between. Per the germline V gene, CDR1 is MGHRA and CDR2 is YSYEKL. This CDR3 contains 15 residues.

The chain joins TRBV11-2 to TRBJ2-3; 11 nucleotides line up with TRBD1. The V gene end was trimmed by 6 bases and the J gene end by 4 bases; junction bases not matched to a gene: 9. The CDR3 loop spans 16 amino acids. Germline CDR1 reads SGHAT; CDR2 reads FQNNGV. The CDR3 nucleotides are TGTGCCAGCAGAAAACGGGACAGGGGGGGCCCAGATACGCAGTATTTT. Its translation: CASRKRDRGGPDTQYF.

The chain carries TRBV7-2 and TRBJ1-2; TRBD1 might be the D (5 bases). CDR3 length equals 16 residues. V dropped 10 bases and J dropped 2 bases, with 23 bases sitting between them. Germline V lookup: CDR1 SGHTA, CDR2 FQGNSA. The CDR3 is CATNEDTSPFNYGYTF. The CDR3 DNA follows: TGTGCCACGAACGAGGACACATCTCCTTTCAACTATGGCTACACCTTC.

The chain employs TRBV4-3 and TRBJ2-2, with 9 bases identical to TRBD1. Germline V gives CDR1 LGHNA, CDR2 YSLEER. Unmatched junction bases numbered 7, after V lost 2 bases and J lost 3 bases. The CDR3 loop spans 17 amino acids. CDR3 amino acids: CASSQQRTGADTGELFF. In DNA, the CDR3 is TGCGCCAGCAGCCAACAGAGGACAGGGGCGGACACCGGGGAGCTGTTTTTT.

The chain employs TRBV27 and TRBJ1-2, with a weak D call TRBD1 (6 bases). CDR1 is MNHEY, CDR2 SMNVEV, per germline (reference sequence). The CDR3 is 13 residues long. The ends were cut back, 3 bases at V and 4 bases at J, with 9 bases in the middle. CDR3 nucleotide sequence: TGTGCCAGCAGTTTGGGCAGGGGCTATGGCTACACCTTC. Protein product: CASSLGRGYGYTF.

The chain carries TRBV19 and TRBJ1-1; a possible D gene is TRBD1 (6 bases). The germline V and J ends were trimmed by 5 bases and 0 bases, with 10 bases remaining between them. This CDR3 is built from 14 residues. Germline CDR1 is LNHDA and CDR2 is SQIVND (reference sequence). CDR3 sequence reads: CASSQGTLNTEAFF. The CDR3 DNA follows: TGTGCCAGTAGTCAGGGGACGCTGAACACTGAAGCTTTCTTT.

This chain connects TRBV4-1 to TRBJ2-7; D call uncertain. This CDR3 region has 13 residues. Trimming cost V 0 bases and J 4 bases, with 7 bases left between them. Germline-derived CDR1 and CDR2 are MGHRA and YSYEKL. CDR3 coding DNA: TGCGCCAGCAGCCAAGAAAGCGATTACGAGCAGTACTTC. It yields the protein CASSQESDYEQYF.

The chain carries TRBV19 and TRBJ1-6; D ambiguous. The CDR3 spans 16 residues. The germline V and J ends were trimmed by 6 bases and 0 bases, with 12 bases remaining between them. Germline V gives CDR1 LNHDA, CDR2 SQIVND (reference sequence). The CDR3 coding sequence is TGTGCCAGTAGGGAGGGATCAAGCTCCTATAATTCACCCCTCCACTTT. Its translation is CASREGSSSYNSPLHF.

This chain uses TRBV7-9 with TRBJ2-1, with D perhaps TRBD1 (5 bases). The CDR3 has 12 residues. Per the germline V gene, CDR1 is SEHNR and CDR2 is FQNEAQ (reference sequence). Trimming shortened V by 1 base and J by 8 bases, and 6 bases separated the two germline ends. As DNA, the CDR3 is TGTGCCAGCAGCTTAGTCAGGGATGAGCAGTTCTTC. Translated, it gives CASSLVRDEQFF.

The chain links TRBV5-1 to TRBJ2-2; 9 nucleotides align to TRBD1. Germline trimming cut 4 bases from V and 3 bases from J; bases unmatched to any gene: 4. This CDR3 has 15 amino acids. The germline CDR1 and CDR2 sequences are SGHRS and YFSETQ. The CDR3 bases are TGCGCCAGCAGCACCCGGACAGGGGACACCGGGGAGCTGTTTTTT. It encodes CASSTRTGDTGELFF.

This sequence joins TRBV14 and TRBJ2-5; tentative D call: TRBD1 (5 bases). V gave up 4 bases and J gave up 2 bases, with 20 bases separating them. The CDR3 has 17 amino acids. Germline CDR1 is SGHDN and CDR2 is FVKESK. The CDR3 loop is CASSPPSQGATQETQYF. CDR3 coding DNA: TGTGCCAGCAGCCCGCCGAGTCAGGGCGCTACTCAAGAGACCCAGTACTTC.

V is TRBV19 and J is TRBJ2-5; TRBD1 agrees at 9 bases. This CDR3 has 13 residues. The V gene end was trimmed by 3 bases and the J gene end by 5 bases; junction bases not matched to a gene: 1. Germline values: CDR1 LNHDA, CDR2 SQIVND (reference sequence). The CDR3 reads CASSIGQGETQYF. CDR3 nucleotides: TGTGCCAGTAGTATCGGACAGGGGGAGACCCAGTACTTC.